This TCR beta chain was documented in a study of blood T cell repertoires in COVID-19 (TCRdb year 2020). With regard to the full study: Collaborator samples came from the United States, Italy and Spain and covered acute and convalescent phases of COVID-19. The prospective study material was composed of cDNA or gDNA derived from T cells, B-cell-depleted T cells, or PBMCs. Subjects who had been exposed to COVID-19, were actively infected with it, or had recovered from it provided the deeply sampled blood TCRbeta repertoires that made up the dataset. The repertoires were released in a freely available public database intended as a resource for research on the immune response to SARS-CoV-2. Samples came from the ongoing ImmuneRACE study (first 160 participants) plus 1,254 subjects from 6 global collaborators. The sample metadata nearly always contained a de-identified subject ID, COVID-19 status, age in years and sex. Where available, HLA class I and class II types were obtained from metadata supplied by the sample provider rather than from assay-based typing. Broader findings and caveats from the paper: How much clinical and demographic metadata was included differed by source and by participant, and the metadata was provided uncurated.

As regards this clone: Its specific antigen is unknown. No clone much larger than this one lies a single base away; base qualities are absent.

From cysteine to phenylalanine, the CDR3 is 12 amino acids long. Only the CDR3 DNA stays, 36 bases, in frame from base 1. Per the germline V gene, LGHNA is the CDR1 and YSLEER is the CDR2. Trimming at the junction amounts to 1 base on V and 5 bases on J, and the germline ends lie 5 bases apart. TCRbeta CDR3 regions were amplified from genomic DNA by means of the immunoSEQ Assay, a bias-controlled multiplex PCR. In the source study's methods: The number of nucleated cells in each sample was estimated from the amplification of reference gene primers within the assay. To quantify the absolute abundance of each unique TCRbeta CDR3 rearrangement, sequence reads were collapsed and filtered. For each sample, productive Simpson clonality was calculated as the square root of Simpson's diversity index across productive rearrangements. As stored in TCRdb, this immuneACCESS dataset retains in-frame rearrangements with V and J assigned. A fraction of the clones does not appear; measured against another copy, unresolved V genes explain less than half of the discrepancy, and the remainder lacks a known reason. V and J calls and clone size follow that table, whereas D and trimming were derived from the DNA. Across this sample there are 60,000 to 90,000 clones, with 80% seen only once. The ten top clones hold just under 6% of the sample.

Collaborating institutions collected whole blood in K2EDTA tubes following their own protocols. For TCRbeta analysis, collaborators shipped samples as frozen whole blood, isolated PBMCs, or DNA extracted from either of those sample types. The rearranged chain carries TRBV4-3 and TRBJ1-1, with no confidently assigned D gene. The receptor comes from a man in his sixties with active or convalescent COVID-19. The sequenced sample consisted of peripheral blood. The sequenced DNA is TGCGCCAGCAGCCAAGTCGGGACTGAAGCTTTCTTT. Translation gives CASSQVGTEAFF.